This TCR beta chain came from a study of cytomegalovirus exposure and HLA in healthy donors. Whole-study findings and limits: A few chains tied to CMV proved CMV antigen-specific in vitro. TCR clusters originating in the first cohort tended to co-occur in the 120 validation repertoires, according to a later analysis. The listing of fewer than 200 TCR beta chains classed them as cytomegalovirus-associated. Most TCR sequences showed up rarely, but some public TCRs showed up in many donors.

The CDR3 length is 12 residues. V dropped 2 bases and J dropped 7 bases, with 8 bases sitting between them. Germline CDR1 reads MDHEN; CDR2 reads SYDVKM. The assay was immunoSEQ multiplex PCR, and TCRdb's table has in-frame clones only and misses some. Among fewer than 200,000 clones, roughly four fifths were seen once, and the ten largest hold approximately 3%. This clone turned up a few times. Its antigen is still unknown. This receptor was obtained from a woman aged 18-35 years in good health and CMV-seropositive. The V gene is TRBV28, the J gene TRBJ1-1, with D unclear. Sequenced material: PBMCs. Here the CDR3 DNA reads TGTGCCAGCAGTTTAGGGCAACTTGAAGCTTTCTTT. Residues: CASSLGQLEAFF.